These 5 T cell receptor beta chains share one sample of origin, sequenced in a study of human T cells and chemical hapten exposure. The time point was: patch test 3, about 24 weeks after DPC sensitization. Specified treatment: therapeutic diphenylcyclopropenone sensitization with weekly scalp DPC. TCRdb itself ran the RACE reads through MiXCR, one entry per CDR3 protein. The sample shows more than 70,000 distinct CDR3 sequences, 9.5% to 13% of them seen only once. The material was whole blood, obtained in connection with sensitization to the hapten diphenylcyclopropenone (DPC). The receptors originated from a woman aged 30 to 39 with alopecia areata. Some clones in this sample may be carry-over from other donors' samples.

A few counts support this clonotype. The junction departs from the called germline gene at one end, perhaps through a read error. The chain combines TRBV9 with TRBJ1-2, with 8 bases identical to TRBD1. The germline CDR1 and CDR2 sequences are SGDLS and YYNGEE. The CDR3 length is 11 residues. CDR3 sequence (DNA): TGCGGTTCAGGGGGCAGCTATGGCTACACCTTC. As protein: CGSGGSYGYTF.

This clonotype was observed at least ten times. The chain couples TRBV20-1 to TRBJ2-3; 9 bases align to TRBD2. The ends lost 3 bases at V and 4 bases at J; junction bases unmatched: 2. This CDR3 region has 13 residues. Per germline, CDR1 DFQATT and CDR2 SNEGSKA (reference sequence). The CDR3 nucleotides read TGCAGTGCTAGCGGGACTAGCCCAGATACGCAGTATTTT. Protein sequence: CSASGTSPDTQYF.

This clonotype was seen repeatedly, ten times or more. This rearrangement joins TRBV3-1 to TRBJ1-6; 8 bases agree with TRBD1. V shed 4 bases, J shed 7 bases, and the junction held 6 bases outside the gene matches. Germline V gene data show CDR1 as LGHDT and CDR2 as YNNKEL (reference sequence). CDR3 length: 15 residues. DNA of the CDR3: TGTGCCAGCAGCCCTGGACAGGGATGGAATTCACCCCTCCACTTT. It is translated as CASSPGQGWNSPLHF. Complete variable domain (other parts from reference TRBV3-1 and TRBJ1-6): DTAVSQTPKYLVTQMGNDKSIKCEQNLGHDTMYWYKQDSKKFLKIMFSYNNKELIINETVPNRFSPKSPDKAHLNLHINSLELGDSAVYFCASSPGQGWNSPLHFGNGTRLTVT.

There are a few counts of this clonotype. The CDR3 nucleotides are TGTGCCAGCAGTCCTAGACCCCGGCAAGGGTCACCCCTCCACTTT. Residues: CASSPRPRQGSPLHF. The V gene is TRBV27, the J gene TRBJ1-6; D is unresolved. The V and J ends lost 5 bases and 10 bases respectively, with 18 bases between them. This CDR3 is built from 15 residues. Germline loops: CDR1 MNHEY, CDR2 SMNVEV (reference sequence).

The chain links TRBV12-3 or TRBV12-4 to TRBJ2-5, with D perhaps given as TRBD1 or TRBD2 (6 bases each). Trimming shortened V by 3 bases and J by 5 bases, and 13 bases separated the two germline ends. The CDR3 loop spans 14 amino acids. The CDR3 spells CASSFGGGLETQYF. CDR3 nucleotides: TGTGCCAGCAGTTTCGGGGGCGGGTTGGAGACCCAGTACTTC.